This T cell receptor (beta chain) was captured by sequencing in a study of T cells in Graves' hyperthyroidism and ophthalmopathy. From RNA transcripts, TCR beta CDR3 regions were amplified. Primed by the HTBI set, a first-round RT-PCR was run on the TCR CDR3. MiXCR, run by TCRdb on the multiplex PCR reads, gives a single entry per CDR3 protein. The sample shows around 300,000 distinct CDR3 sequences, roughly 14% of them seen only once. The CDR3 has 13 amino acids. Germline CDR1 and CDR2: SGHVS and FQNEAQ. Trimming pared 6 bases from V and 4 bases from J, leaving 12 bases between. The study excluded patients with uncontrolled infection, other autoimmune disease, pregnancy or lactation. Predating any ophthalmopathy symptoms, the blood sample was taken at first hyperthyroidism diagnosis. From roughly 9.2 ml of fresh peripheral blood, PBMCs were isolated. This clonotype was seen many times.

The material sequenced was blood. The V gene is TRBV7-8, the J gene TRBJ1-2; weak D call: TRBD1 (5 bases). The clonotype was recovered from a woman in her 30s with Graves' hyperthyroidism that later progressed to Graves' ophthalmopathy. CDR3 in amino acids: CASSPGPPYGYTF. CDR3 sequence (DNA): TGTGCCAGCAGTCCAGGGCCCCCCTATGGCTACACCTTC.